The 25 T cell receptor beta chains given below trace back to one sample, sequenced in a study of blood T cell repertoires in COVID-19. Assay used: immunoSEQ multiplex PCR; TCRdb lists only in-frame clones, some missing. The repertoire holds around 100,000 clones, roughly 79% seen once, with approximately 31% in the top ten. The sample comprised peripheral blood. These receptors all come from a man between 70 and 80 years old with active or convalescent COVID-19.

V and J are TRBV7-8 and TRBJ1-1; the D gene is possibly TRBD1 (5 bases). CDR3 size: 14 residues. Between the trimmed V and J ends, which lost 7 bases and 1 base, there was a span of 13 bases. Germline loops: CDR1 SGHVS, CDR2 FQNEAQ. The CDR3 sequence is CASTWGGTNTEAFF. DNA of the CDR3: TGTGCCAGCACCTGGGGAGGGACGAACACTGAAGCTTTCTTT.

This sequence joins TRBV20-1 and TRBJ1-3, with 9 bases that match TRBD1. Per germline, CDR1 DFQATT and CDR2 SNEGSKA (reference sequence). V gave up 3 bases and J gave up 5 bases; unmatched junction bases: 8. This CDR3 spans 15 amino acids. The CDR3 is CSASPGTGFRNTIYF. The DNA of the CDR3 is TGCAGTGCTAGTCCCGGGACAGGGTTTAGAAACACCATATATTTT.

The V and J genes are TRBV27 and TRBJ2-7; TRBD2 is a possible D gene (5 bases). CDR1 MNHEY and CDR2 SMNVEV come from the germline V gene (reference sequence). CDR3 length: 12 amino acids. Trimming took off 5 bases at V and 5 bases at J, with 10 bases between the two ends. The CDR3 region is CASSLAGNEQYF. In nucleotides, the CDR3 is TGTGCCAGCAGTCTAGCTGGGAACGAGCAGTACTTC.

The chain joins TRBV24-1 to TRBJ2-2; D remains unclear. The germline V and J ends were trimmed by 7 bases and 8 bases, with 7 bases remaining between them. Per germline, CDR1 KGHDR and CDR2 SFDVKD. The CDR3 is made up of 11 amino acids. This CDR3 reads CATRAAGELFF. The CDR3 DNA reads TGTGCCACCAGGGCGGCGGGGGAGCTGTTTTTT.

This clone was found a few times. The J gene is TRBJ1-2, the V gene TRBV4-1, with TRBD1 identical over 7 bases. J was trimmed by 3 bases and V by 1 base; bases with no gene match: 5. The CDR3 consists of 15 residues. The germline V gene has CDR1 MGHRA and CDR2 YSYEKL. Here the CDR3 reads CASSQAGTADYGYTF. CDR3 DNA sequence: TGCGCCAGCAGCCAAGCCGGGACAGCGGACTATGGCTACACCTTC.

This clone came up a few times. The chain carries TRBV9 and TRBJ2-1, with TRBD2 matching over 8 bases. From germline, CDR1 is SGDLS and CDR2 YYNGEE. The CDR3 runs to 16 residues. With 3 bases clipped from V and 5 bases from J, the junction kept 10 bases outside the gene matches. The CDR3 loop reads CASSDPLAGTNNEQFF. As DNA, the CDR3 is TGTGCCAGCAGCGACCCCCTAGCGGGCACCAACAATGAGCAGTTCTTC.

The V and J genes are TRBV24-1 and TRBJ2-3; perhaps TRBD2 as D (6 bases). Germline V CDR1 and CDR2: KGHDR, SFDVKD. With 3 bases removed from V and 0 bases from J, the gap between germline ends came to 15 bases. This CDR3 is 17 amino acids long. As DNA, the CDR3 is TGTGCCACCAGTGATCTGGAGGGTCCAAGAAGCACAGATACGCAGTATTTT. Encoded protein: CATSDLEGPRSTDTQYF.

The V call is TRBV5-1, the J call TRBJ2-5; unclear D gene. Trimming stripped 3 bases from V and 5 bases from J, with 8 bases between. The CDR3 is made up of 12 amino acids. Per germline, CDR1 SGHRS and CDR2 YFSETQ. The chain's CDR3 is CASSYPQETQYF. CDR3 DNA sequence: TGCGCCAGCAGCTACCCCCAGGAGACCCAGTACTTC.

The chain uses TRBV18 and TRBJ1-5; 8 bases fit TRBD1. The CDR3 has 14 residues. After removal of 9 bases from V and 5 bases from J, the junction contained 9 bases not matched to a gene. Germline-derived CDR1 and CDR2 are KGHSH and LQKENI. The CDR3 here is CASHYRGSDQPQHF. CDR3 nucleotide sequence: TGTGCCAGTCACTACAGGGGGAGCGATCAGCCCCAGCATTTT.

The chain joins TRBV28 to TRBJ2-2, with 7 positions matching TRBD1. The CDR3 length is 13 residues. Looked up from germline, CDR1 is MDHEN and CDR2 is SYDVKM. After removal of 6 bases from V and 4 bases from J, the junction contained 2 bases not matched to a gene. The CDR3 reads CASRQGSTGELFF. DNA for the CDR3: TGTGCCAGCAGACAGGGGTCCACCGGGGAGCTGTTTTTT.

The chain has TRBV3-1 (or the pseudogene TRBV3-2) and TRBJ2-1, with D tentatively TRBD1 (5 bases). Per the germline V gene, CDR1 is LGHDT and CDR2 is YNNKEL (reference sequence). V was pared by 4 bases and J by 3 bases, with 10 bases between. The CDR3 totals 14 residues. CDR3 sequence reads: CASSLQGRYNEQFF. DNA of the CDR3: TGTGCCAGCAGCCTCCAGGGCCGCTACAATGAGCAGTTCTTC.

The chain recombines TRBV6-6 with TRBJ1-5; 7 bases align to TRBD1. There are 16 residues in the CDR3. Per the germline V gene, CDR1 is MNHNY and CDR2 is SVGAGI (reference sequence). The ends lost 0 bases at V and 7 bases at J; junction bases unmatched: 9. The CDR3 sequence: CASSYSPTGMIQPQHF. CDR3 DNA sequence: TGTGCCAGCAGTTACTCACCGACAGGGATGATCCAGCCCCAGCATTTT.

This chain connects TRBV19 to TRBJ1-2; tentative D call: TRBD1 (6 bases). Germline V gives CDR1 LNHDA, CDR2 SQIVND (reference sequence). V shed 3 bases and J shed 7 bases, with 18 bases lying between them. The CDR3 is 15 residues long. The CDR3 nucleotides read TGTGCCAGTAGTATGTGGGGGGGCTTCTCTGTTGGCTACACCTTC. This translates into CASSMWGGFSVGYTF. Drawing the rest from reference TRBV19 and TRBJ1-2, the complete variable domain is DGGITQSPKYLFRKEGQNVTLSCEQNLNHDAMYWYRQDPGQGLRLIYYSQIVNDFQKGDIAEGYSVSREKKESFPLTVTSAQKNPTAFYLCASSMWGGFSVGYTFGSGTRLTVV.

In this sample, this clone turned up a few times. The rearrangement links TRBV6-5 to TRBJ1-2; TRBD1 agrees at 8 bases. The CDR3 consists of 14 residues. CDR1 is MNHEY and CDR2 is SVGAGI in the germline V gene. The trim removed 5 bases at V and 7 bases at J, leaving 9 bases unmatched. CDR3 amino acids: CASSPSDRVGGYTF. Here the CDR3 DNA reads TGTGCCAGCAGTCCCTCGGACAGGGTGGGTGGCTACACCTTC.

This clone was counted at least ten times. The CDR3 DNA reads as TGTGCCAGCAGCAAAAGACCCTCCGACAGGGGCCGTCGTAATTCACCCCTCCACTTT. This encodes CASSKRPSDRGRRNSPLHF. The gene calls are TRBV7-8 and TRBJ1-6; 8 nucleotides line up with TRBD1. V lost 5 bases and J lost 6; bases outside the gene matches: 18. Per the germline V gene, CDR1 is SGHVS and CDR2 is FQNEAQ. CDR3 length equals 19 residues.

The V and J genes are TRBV19 and TRBJ2-7; 7 positions agree with TRBD1. The CDR3 is 15 residues long. V was pared by 6 bases and J by 2 bases, with 10 bases of the junction left unmatched. CDR1 is LNHDA, CDR2 SQIVND, per germline (reference sequence). The CDR3 here is CASSRDSNPAYEQYF. CDR3 sequence (DNA): TGTGCCAGTAGCCGGGACAGCAACCCGGCCTACGAGCAGTACTTC.

This chain joins TRBV7-9 and TRBJ2-5; unclear D gene. Germline loops: CDR1 SEHNR, CDR2 FQNEAQ (reference sequence). The CDR3 has 14 amino acids. The V end was cut by 1 base, the J end by 1 base, with 7 bases between. The CDR3 DNA sequence: TGTGCCAGCAGCTTAGTGGCCAGCCAAGAGACCCAGTACTTC. Encoded protein: CASSLVASQETQYF.

CDR3 region: CASSTGLANEQFF. For the CDR3, the DNA is TGTGCCAGCAGCACGGGACTGGCAAATGAGCAGTTCTTC. The gene calls are TRBV7-3 and TRBJ2-1; D perhaps matches TRBD2 (6 bases). The germline gives CDR1 SGHTA, CDR2 FQGTGA. Trimming removed 5 bases from V and 7 bases from J, with 12 bases in between. CDR3 length equals 13 residues.

This clone was observed a handful of times. V gene TRBV7-9 combines with J gene TRBJ2-1; 7 bases map to TRBD2. V lost 1 base and J lost 4; bases outside the gene matches: 4. This CDR3 is built from 15 residues. The germline V gene has CDR1 SEHNR and CDR2 FQNEAQ (reference sequence). The DNA of the CDR3 is TGTGCCAGCAGCTTAGAAAGCGGGGCTTACAATGAGCAGTTCTTC. The encoded protein is CASSLESGAYNEQFF. The full variable domain, rest sourced from reference TRBV7-9 and TRBJ2-1, is DTGVSQNPRHKITKRGQNVTFRCDPISEHNRLYWYRQTLGQGPEFLTYFQNEAQLEKSRLLSDRFSAERPKGSFSTLEIQRTEQGDSAMYLCASSLESGAYNEQFFGPGTRLTVL.

CDR3 residues: CARATPWNEQFF. Written as DNA, the CDR3 is TGTGCCAGGGCGACACCTTGGAATGAGCAGTTCTTC. The rearrangement uses TRBV21-1 and TRBJ2-1; no check of the table's D call, TRBD1, against the DNA was made. TRBV21-1 is listed as a pseudogene. The length of the CDR3 is 12 residues.

This rearrangement joins TRBV4-2 to TRBJ1-2; 9 nucleotides agree with TRBD1. V shed 0 bases, J shed 8 bases, and the junction held 10 bases outside the gene matches. Germline CDR1 reads LGHNA; CDR2 reads YNFKEQ. The CDR3 length is 16 residues. CDR3 sequence (DNA): TGTGCCAGCAGCCAAGATGGGGGGACAGGGACTTTGGGCTACACCTTC. As protein: CASSQDGGTGTLGYTF.

The chain combines TRBV24-1 with TRBJ2-2, with TRBD2 matching 10 bases. Losses at the gene ends were 5 bases for V and 7 bases for J; bases not matched to a gene: 6. The CDR3 spans 15 residues. Germline V gene lookup returns CDR1 KGHDR and CDR2 SFDVKD. The CDR3 DNA follows: TGTGCCACCAGTGTCACTAGCGGGAACGTCGGGGAGCTGTTTTTT. This sequence encodes CATSVTSGNVGELFF.

The genes are TRBV5-5 and TRBJ2-7; the D gene is possibly TRBD1 (5 bases). CDR3 size: 14 residues. Germline CDR1 and CDR2: SGHKS and YYEKEE (reference sequence). V lost 6 bases to trimming and J lost 2 bases, with 15 bases between them. The CDR3 DNA follows: TGTGCCAGCACCTCTTTGCAGGGTGCCTACGAGCAGTACTTC. Protein: CASTSLQGAYEQYF. The whole variable domain, filled in from reference TRBV5-5 and TRBJ2-7, reads DAGVTQSPTHLIKTRGQQVTLRCSPISGHKSVSWYQQVLGQGPQFIFQYYEKEERGRGNFPDRFSARQFPNYSSELNVNALLLGDSALYLCASTSLQGAYEQYFGPGTRLTVT.

This chain joins TRBV7-8 and TRBJ2-7; 9 nucleotides line up with TRBD1. J gave up 3 bases and V 5 bases, and 5 bases lay outside the gene matches. This CDR3 spans 14 amino acids. The germline CDR1 and CDR2 sequences are SGHVS and FQNEAQ. Here the CDR3 reads CASSRTGAIYEQYF. The CDR3 DNA reads as TGTGCCAGCAGCCGGACAGGGGCCATCTACGAGCAGTACTTC.

The rearrangement links TRBV5-6 to TRBJ2-1; D not resolved. Germline CDR1 and CDR2: SGHDT and YYEEEE. V lost 2 bases, J lost 4 bases, and 10 bases lay in between. The CDR3 is 14 amino acids. The CDR3 loop is CASSFASAYNEQFF. Here the CDR3 DNA reads TGTGCCAGCAGCTTCGCGAGCGCGTACAATGAGCAGTTCTTC.